This TCR beta chain is from a study of shared clonotypes between healthy human individuals. Generated by immunoSEQ multiplex PCR, the TCRdb table keeps only in-frame clones and is missing some. This sample yields some 1,100,000 clones, of which approximately 80% are seen a single time; approximately 0.52% belongs to the top ten. This CDR3 spans 14 amino acids. Trimming pared 2 bases from V and 4 bases from J, leaving 9 bases between. The germline V gene encodes CDR1 MDHEN and CDR2 SYDVKM. The TCR comes from a young man in good health. Some clones in this sample may be carry-over from other donors' samples. Sequenced sample: memory CD4+ T cells from PBMCs. Subset here: CD45RA-negative fraction. The rearrangement links TRBV28 to TRBJ2-1; TRBD2 might be the D (6 bases). The CDR3 DNA sequence: TGTGCCAGCAGTTTACCAGCGGGTTACAATGAGCAGTTCTTC. Translation: CASSLPAGYNEQFF.